The 6 T cell receptor beta chains below were found in one sample sequenced in a study of CD8+ T cells in alopecia areata. Treatment reported: oral pan-JAK inhibitor, 5-10 mg twice daily. As the sequencing template, cDNA was produced by extracting RNA and reverse transcribing it. TCRdb keeps only in-frame clones here, not all; method: immunoSEQ multiplex PCR. The profile shows over 120,000 clones, about 56% of them singletons. The material was CD8+ T cells sorted from blood, obtained at week 4, from a patient treated with tofacitinib. These receptors were obtained from a human donor with alopecia areata.

This rearrangement joins TRBV11-2 to TRBJ2-3; D not resolved. The CDR3 spans 15 residues. CDR1 SGHAT and CDR2 FQNNGV come from the germline V gene. Deletions cut 5 bases from V and 0 bases from J, with 12 bases between. CDR3 nucleotides: TGTGCCAGCAGCGACTTGGTAGCTAGCACAGATACGCAGTATTTT. It codes for CASSDLVASTDTQYF.

With regard to this clone: Mismatch with germline at one junction end may stem from a read error. CDR3 DNA: TGTGCCAGCAGCTTGTTTACCGCAGCCGAAATCTTC. Residues: CASSLFTAAEIF. This chain links TRBV5-6 with TRBJ2-1; D is ambiguous. The germline CDR1 and CDR2 sequences are SGHDT and YYEEEE. The CDR3 is 12 amino acids.

This sequence joins TRBV5-1 and TRBJ2-7; TRBD2 matches at 10 bases. CDR3 length: 15 residues. The germline V gene has CDR1 SGHRS and CDR2 YFSETQ. V dropped 2 bases and J dropped 4; count of bases not matched to a gene: 6. CDR3 nucleotide sequence: TGCGCCAGCAGCTTCAGCGGGGGGGCCGCATACGAGCAGTACTTC. It encodes CASSFSGGAAYEQYF.

This clone was seen a few times. The V call is TRBV29-1, the J call TRBJ1-2, with a possible D match to TRBD1 (5 bases). CDR1 and CDR2 (germline): SQVTM, ANQGSEA. Between the trimmed V and J ends, which lost 6 bases and 5 bases, there was a span of 16 bases. The CDR3 loop spans 13 amino acids. The chain's CDR3 is CSVAGTKIYGYTF. The CDR3 DNA reads as TGCAGCGTCGCCGGGACGAAAATTTATGGCTACACCTTC.

The V call is TRBV7-9, the J call TRBJ1-1; TRBD1 matches 9 bases. Germline assignment: CDR1 SEHNR and CDR2 FQNEAQ (reference sequence). J was trimmed by 5 bases and V by 1 base; bases with no gene match: 5. The CDR3 loop spans 15 amino acids. The CDR3: CASSLVTGGWTEAFF. CDR3 nucleotide sequence: TGTGCCAGCAGCTTAGTGACAGGGGGATGGACTGAAGCTTTCTTT.

This clone was counted between two and nine times. The chain links TRBV29-1 to TRBJ1-1; D is undetermined. The CDR3 has 15 amino acids. Trimming shortened V by 1 base and J by 4 bases, and 16 bases separated the two germline ends. CDR1 SQVTM and CDR2 ANQGSEA come from the germline V gene. In DNA form, the CDR3 reads TGCAGCGTTGAAGGGCAGATGGATTCTTCCACTGAAGCTTTCTTT. It is translated as CSVEGQMDSSTEAFF.